This T cell receptor beta chain was found in a study of cytomegalovirus exposure and HLA in healthy donors. Findings of the study overall: Reported findings show TCR beta sequences accurately forecast HLA-A and HLA-B alleles in most subjects.

Remarks on this clone: Its antigen is unknown.

Germline CDR1 and CDR2: MNHEY and SMNVEV (reference sequence). The CDR3 contains 12 residues. After removal of 6 bases from V and 7 bases from J, the junction contained 3 bases not matched to a gene. 60 Vbeta and 13 Jbeta primers were used in PCR. Sequencing used immunoSEQ multiplex PCR; TCRdb keeps in-frame clones, though not all of them. The profile shows about 160,000 clones, 70% to 90% of them singletons. The sequence was obtained from a woman aged 18-29 years in good health and CMV-seronegative. The material sequenced was PBMCs. The chain employs TRBV27 and TRBJ1-1; the match to TRBD1 covers 9 bases. CDR3 sequence: CASSDRGYEAFF. DNA of the CDR3: TGTGCCAGCAGCGACAGGGGGTATGAAGCTTTCTTT.